The clone carrying this T cell receptor (beta chain) was seen more than once but under ten times. No antigen is known for it. This entry comes from a study of molecular identifiers for immune sequencing clone quantification. Bulk libraries came from a prior protocol with listed TCR primers. A single record per CDR3 protein comes from TCRdb applying MiXCR to the PCR reads. Here the sample spans about half a million distinct CDR3 sequences, less than 30% being singletons. Study-level results: Underestimated sizes of highly expanded clones could result from identical TCR molecules that share a barcode.

The clonotype was recovered from a human donor in good health. Some libraries in this study had Jurkat cell RNA spiked in. The specimen sequenced was naive CD8+ T cells from blood, with Jurkat cell RNA spiked in. Subset: FACS-sorted CD8+CD4-CCR7+CD45RA+ naive T cells.

Written as DNA, the CDR3 is TGTGCCAGCAGCTTTACGGCCTACGAGCAGTACTTC. This sequence encodes CASSFTAYEQYF. The rearrangement joins TRBV7-9 to TRBJ2-7; no firm D call. The V end was cut by 3 bases, the J end by 2 bases, with 5 bases between. Germline V CDR1 and CDR2: SEHNR, FQNEAQ (reference sequence). This CDR3 comprises 12 residues.